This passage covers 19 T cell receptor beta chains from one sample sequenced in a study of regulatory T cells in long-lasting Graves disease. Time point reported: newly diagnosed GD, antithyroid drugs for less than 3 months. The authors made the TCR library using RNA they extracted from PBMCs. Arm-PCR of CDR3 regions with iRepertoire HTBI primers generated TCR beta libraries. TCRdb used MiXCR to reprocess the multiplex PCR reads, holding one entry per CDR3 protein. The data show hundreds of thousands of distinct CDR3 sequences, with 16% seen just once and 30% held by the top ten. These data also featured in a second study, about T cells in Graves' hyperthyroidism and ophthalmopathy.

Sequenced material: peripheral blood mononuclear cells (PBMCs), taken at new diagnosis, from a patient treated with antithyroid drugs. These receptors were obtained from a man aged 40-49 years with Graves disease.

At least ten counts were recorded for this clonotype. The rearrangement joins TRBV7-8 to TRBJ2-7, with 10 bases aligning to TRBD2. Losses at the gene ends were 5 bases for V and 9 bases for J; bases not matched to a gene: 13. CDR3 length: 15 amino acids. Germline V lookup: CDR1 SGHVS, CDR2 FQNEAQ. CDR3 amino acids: CASSGSGGPLLRQYF. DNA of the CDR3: TGTGCCAGCAGCGGTAGCGGGGGGCCCCTCCTACGGCAGTACTTC.

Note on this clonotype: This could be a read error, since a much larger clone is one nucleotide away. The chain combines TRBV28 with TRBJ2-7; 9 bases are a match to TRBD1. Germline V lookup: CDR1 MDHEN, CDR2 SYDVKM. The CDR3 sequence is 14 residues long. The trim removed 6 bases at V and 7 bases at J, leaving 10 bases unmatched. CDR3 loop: CASSRTGEMTEQYF. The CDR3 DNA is TGTGCCAGCAGCCGGACAGGGGAAATGACTGAGCAGTACTTC.

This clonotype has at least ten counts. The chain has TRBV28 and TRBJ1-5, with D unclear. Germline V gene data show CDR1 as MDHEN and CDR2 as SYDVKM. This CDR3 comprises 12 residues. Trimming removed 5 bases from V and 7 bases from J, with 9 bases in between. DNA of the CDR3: TGTGCCAGCAGTGCCAGAAGGCAGCCCCAGCATTTT. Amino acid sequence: CASSARRQPQHF.

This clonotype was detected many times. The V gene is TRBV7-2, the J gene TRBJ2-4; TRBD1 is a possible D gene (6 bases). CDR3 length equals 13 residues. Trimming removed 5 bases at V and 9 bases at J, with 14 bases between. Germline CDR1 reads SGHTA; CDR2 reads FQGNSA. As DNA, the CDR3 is TGTGCCAGCAGCCAAGGACAGTCCGGCATTCAGTACTTC. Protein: CASSQGQSGIQYF.

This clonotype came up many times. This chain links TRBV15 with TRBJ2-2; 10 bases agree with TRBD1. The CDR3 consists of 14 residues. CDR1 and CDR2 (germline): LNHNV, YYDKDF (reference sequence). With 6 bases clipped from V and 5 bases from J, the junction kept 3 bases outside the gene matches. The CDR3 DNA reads TGTGCCACCAGGACAGGGGGCGATACCGGGGAGCTGTTTTTT. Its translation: CATRTGGDTGELFF.

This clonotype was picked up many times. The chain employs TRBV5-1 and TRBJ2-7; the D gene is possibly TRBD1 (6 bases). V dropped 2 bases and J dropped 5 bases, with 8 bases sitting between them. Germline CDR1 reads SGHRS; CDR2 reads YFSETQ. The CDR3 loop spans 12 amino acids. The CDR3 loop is CASSFSGDEQYF. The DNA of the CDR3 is TGCGCCAGCAGCTTCTCAGGGGACGAGCAGTACTTC.

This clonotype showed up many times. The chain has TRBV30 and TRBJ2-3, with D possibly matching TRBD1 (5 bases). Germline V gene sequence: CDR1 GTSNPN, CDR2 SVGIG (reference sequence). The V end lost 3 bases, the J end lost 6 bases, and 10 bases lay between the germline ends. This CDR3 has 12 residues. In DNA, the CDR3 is TGTGCCTGGAGCGCAGGGTGGGATACGCAGTATTTT. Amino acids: CAWSAGWDTQYF.

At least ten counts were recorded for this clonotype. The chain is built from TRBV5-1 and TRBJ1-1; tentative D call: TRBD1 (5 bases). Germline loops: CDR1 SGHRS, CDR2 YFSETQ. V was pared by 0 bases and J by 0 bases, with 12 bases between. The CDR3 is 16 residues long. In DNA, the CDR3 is TGCGCCAGCAGCTTGGGGGCAGGGAGGGTGAACACTGAAGCTTTCTTT. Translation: CASSLGAGRVNTEAFF.

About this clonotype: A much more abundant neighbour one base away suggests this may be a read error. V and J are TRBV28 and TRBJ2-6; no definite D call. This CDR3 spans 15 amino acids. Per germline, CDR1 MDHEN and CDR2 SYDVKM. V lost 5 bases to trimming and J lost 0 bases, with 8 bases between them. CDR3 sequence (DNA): TGTGCCAGCAGTCGGAATTACTCTGGGGCCAACGTCCTGACTTTC. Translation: CASSRNYSGANVLTF. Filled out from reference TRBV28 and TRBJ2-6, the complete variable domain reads DVKVTQSSRYLVKRTGEKVFLECVQDMDHENMFWYRQDPGLGLRLIYFSYDVKMKEKGDIPEGYSVSREKKERFSLILESASTNQTSMYLCASSRNYSGANVLTFGAGSRLTVL.

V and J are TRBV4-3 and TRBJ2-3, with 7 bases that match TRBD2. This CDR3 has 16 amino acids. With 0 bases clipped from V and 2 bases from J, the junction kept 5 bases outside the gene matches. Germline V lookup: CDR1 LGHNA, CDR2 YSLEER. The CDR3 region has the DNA TGCGCCAGCAGCCAAGATAGGCGGGGGTTCACAGATACGCAGTATTTT. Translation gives CASSQDRRGFTDTQYF.

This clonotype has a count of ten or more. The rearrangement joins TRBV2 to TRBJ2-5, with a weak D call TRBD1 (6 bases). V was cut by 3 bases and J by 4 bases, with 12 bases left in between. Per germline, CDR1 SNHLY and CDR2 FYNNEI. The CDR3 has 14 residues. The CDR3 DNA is TGTGCCAGCAGTGATCCGACAGGAACAGAGACCCAGTACTTC. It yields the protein CASSDPTGTETQYF.

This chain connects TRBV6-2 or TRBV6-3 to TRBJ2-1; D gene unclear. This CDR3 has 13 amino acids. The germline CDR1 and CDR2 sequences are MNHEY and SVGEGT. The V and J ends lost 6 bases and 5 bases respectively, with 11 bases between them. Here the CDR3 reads CASRRRADNEQFF. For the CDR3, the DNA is TGTGCCAGCAGGCGACGGGCTGACAATGAGCAGTTCTTC.

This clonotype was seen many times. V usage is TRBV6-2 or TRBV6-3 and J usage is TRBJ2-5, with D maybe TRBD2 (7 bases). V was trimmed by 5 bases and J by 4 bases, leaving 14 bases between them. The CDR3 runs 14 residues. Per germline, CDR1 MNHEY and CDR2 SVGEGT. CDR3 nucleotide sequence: TGTGCCAGCAGTGGTCGGGGGGCTGCAGAGACCCAGTACTTC. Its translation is CASSGRGAAETQYF.

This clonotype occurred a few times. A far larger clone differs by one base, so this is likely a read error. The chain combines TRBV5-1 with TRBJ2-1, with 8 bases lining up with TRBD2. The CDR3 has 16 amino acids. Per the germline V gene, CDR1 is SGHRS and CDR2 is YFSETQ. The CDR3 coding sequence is TGTGCCAGCAGCTTCGGGGGGGCCGGGACCTACAATGAGCGGTTCTTC. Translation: CASSFGGAGTYNERFF.

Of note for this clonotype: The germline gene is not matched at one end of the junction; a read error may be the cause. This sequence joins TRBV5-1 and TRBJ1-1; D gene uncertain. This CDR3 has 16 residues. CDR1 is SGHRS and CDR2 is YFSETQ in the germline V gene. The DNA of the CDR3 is TGTGCCAGCAGCCCAAGGCCAAGCCCCATGAACACTGAAGCTTTCTTT. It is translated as CASSPRPSPMNTEAFF.

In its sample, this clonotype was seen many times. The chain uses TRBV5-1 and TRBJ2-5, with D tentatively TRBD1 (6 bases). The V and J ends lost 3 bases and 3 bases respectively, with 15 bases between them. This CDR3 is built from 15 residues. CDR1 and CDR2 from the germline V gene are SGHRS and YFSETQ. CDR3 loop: CASSSMTGPEETQYF. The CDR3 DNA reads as TGCGCCAGCAGCTCCATGACAGGCCCCGAAGAGACCCAGTACTTC.

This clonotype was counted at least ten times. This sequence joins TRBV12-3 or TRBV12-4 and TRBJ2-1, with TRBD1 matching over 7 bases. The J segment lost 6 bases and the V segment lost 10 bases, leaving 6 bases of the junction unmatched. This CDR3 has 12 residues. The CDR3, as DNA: TGTGCCACAGAGGGGGCATCCAATGAGCAGTTCTTC. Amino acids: CATEGASNEQFF.

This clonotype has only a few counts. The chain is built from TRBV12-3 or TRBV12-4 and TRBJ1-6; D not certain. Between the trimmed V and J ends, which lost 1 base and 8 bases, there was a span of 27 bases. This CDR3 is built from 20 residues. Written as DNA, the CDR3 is TGTGCCAGCAGTTTAGTTTCGGGCTTCATCGGCCTCGGAGTTCATTCACCCCTCCACTTT. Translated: CASSLVSGFIGLGVHSPLHF.

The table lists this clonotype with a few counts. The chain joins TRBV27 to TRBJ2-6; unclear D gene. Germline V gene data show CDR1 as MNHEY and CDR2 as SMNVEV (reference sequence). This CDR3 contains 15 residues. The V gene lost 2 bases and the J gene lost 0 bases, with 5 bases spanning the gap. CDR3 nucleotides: TGTGCCAGCAGTTTACGCCCCTCTGGGGCCAACGTCCTGACTTTC. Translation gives CASSLRPSGANVLTF.